Listed below are T cell receptor beta chains from one sample, sequenced in a study of radiation and T cells in renal cell carcinoma. Sequencing was performed with immunoSEQ multiplex PCR; in TCRdb, only in-frame clones are kept and a portion is missing. The table has around 86,000 clones, approximately 86% seen once. The sample in question was blood, obtained from a patient whose treatment included radiotherapy and nephrectomy. These receptors all stem from a woman aged 50 to 60 with renal cell carcinoma. CDR3s include the opening cysteine and the closing phenylalanine or tryptophan. The D gene is left open where the match is weak. Only part of the rows carry a size: once, few, many, or a class if the clone is expanded.

v_gene: TRBV7-9; d_gene: -; abundance: -; j_gene: TRBJ2-3; CDR3aa: CASSPGGGYTDTQYF; CDR3nt: TGTGCCAGCAGCCCTGGGGGGGGCTACACAGATACGCAGTATTTT
v_gene: TRBV9; d_gene: -; abundance: -; j_gene: TRBJ1-1; CDR3aa: CASRPFGGNTEAFF; CDR3nt: TGTGCCAGCAGACCCTTCGGGGGAAACACTGAAGCTTTCTTT
v_gene: TRBV7-9; d_gene: -; abundance: -; j_gene: TRBJ1-4; CDR3aa: CASSLLSPTNEKLFF; CDR3nt: TGTGCCAGCAGCTTATTGTCCCCAACTAATGAAAAACTGTTTTTT
v_gene: TRBV4-1; d_gene: -; abundance: -; j_gene: TRBJ1-1; CDR3aa: CASSPRDSGSAFF; CDR3nt: TGCGCCAGCAGCCCTAGGGACTCAGGTTCGGCTTTCTTT
v_gene: TRBV7-2; d_gene: -; abundance: -; j_gene: TRBJ1-5; CDR3aa: CASSSQGSGNQPQHF; CDR3nt: TGTGCCAGCAGCTCACAGGGATCGGGCAATCAGCCCCAGCATTTT
v_gene: TRBV5-1; d_gene: -; abundance: once; j_gene: TRBJ2-2; CDR3aa: CASSPDRSGGELFF; CDR3nt: TGCGCCAGCAGCCCTGACAGGTCCGGCGGGGAGCTGTTTTTT
v_gene: TRBV11-3; d_gene: -; abundance: -; j_gene: TRBJ2-3; CDR3aa: CASSLRSRAPTDTQYF; CDR3nt: TGTGCCAGCAGCTTAAGAAGTAGAGCGCCCACAGATACGCAGTATTTT
v_gene: TRBV6-5; d_gene: -; abundance: -; j_gene: TRBJ1-2; CDR3aa: CASSREDAYGYTF; CDR3nt: TGTGCCAGCAGTAGAGAAGACGCCTATGGCTACACCTTC
v_gene: TRBV28; d_gene: -; abundance: -; j_gene: TRBJ2-7; CDR3aa: CASSLSESYEQYF; CDR3nt: TGTGCCAGCAGTCTGTCCGAGAGCTACGAGCAGTACTTC
v_gene: TRBV9; d_gene: TRBD2; abundance: -; j_gene: TRBJ2-7; CDR3aa: CASSAGDGRLEQYF; CDR3nt: TGTGCCAGCAGCGCCGGTGACGGGAGGTTGGAGCAGTACTTC
v_gene: TRBV15; d_gene: -; abundance: -; j_gene: TRBJ2-7; CDR3aa: CATSRPTGPIYEQYF; CDR3nt: TGTGCCACCAGCAGACCCACAGGGCCGATCTACGAGCAGTACTTC
v_gene: TRBV30; d_gene: -; abundance: -; j_gene: TRBJ2-7; CDR3aa: CAWGQDSEQYF; CDR3nt: TGTGCCTGGGGTCAGGATTCCGAGCAGTACTTC
v_gene: TRBV9; d_gene: TRBD1; abundance: -; j_gene: TRBJ2-2; CDR3aa: CASSVVSGGHGELFF; CDR3nt: TGTGCCAGCAGCGTAGTTTCAGGGGGCCACGGGGAGCTGTTTTTT
v_gene: TRBV6-5; d_gene: TRBD1; abundance: -; j_gene: TRBJ2-7; CDR3aa: CASSPRGQANYEQYF; CDR3nt: TGTGCCAGCAGCCCCAGGGGACAGGCGAACTACGAGCAGTACTTC
v_gene: TRBV10-3; d_gene: TRBD1; abundance: -; j_gene: TRBJ1-1; CDR3aa: CAINGRGRSPSAASTTEAFF; CDR3nt: TGTGCCATCAATGGCAGGGGGCGCTCTCCCTCTGCCGCTTCGACCACTGAAGCTTTCTTT
v_gene: TRBV7-2; d_gene: -; abundance: -; j_gene: TRBJ2-5; CDR3aa: CASSLALVASQETQYF; CDR3nt: TGTGCCAGCAGCTTAGCGCTAGTGGCTTCTCAAGAGACCCAGTACTTC
v_gene: TRBV11-2; d_gene: -; abundance: once; j_gene: TRBJ2-2; CDR3aa: CASSLSRGNTGELFF; CDR3nt: TGTGCCAGCAGCCTATCTCGGGGGAACACCGGGGAGCTGTTTTTT
v_gene: TRBV10-3; d_gene: -; abundance: -; j_gene: TRBJ1-2; CDR3aa: CAISESRGRSPFNYGYTF; CDR3nt: TGTGCCATCAGTGAGTCTAGAGGCAGGTCCCCCTTTAACTATGGCTACACCTTC
v_gene: TRBV19; d_gene: -; abundance: few; j_gene: TRBJ1-5; CDR3aa: CASTPGMQPQHF; CDR3nt: TGTGCCAGTACCCCGGGGATGCAGCCCCAGCATTTT
v_gene: TRBV28; d_gene: TRBD1; abundance: -; j_gene: TRBJ1-5; CDR3aa: CASSWGQLLNQPQHF; CDR3nt: TGTGCCAGCAGTTGGGGACAGTTACTCAATCAGCCCCAGCATTTT
v_gene: TRBV19; d_gene: TRBD2; abundance: -; j_gene: TRBJ2-2; CDR3aa: CASGTGTSAGELFF; CDR3nt: TGTGCCAGTGGGACCGGGACTAGCGCCGGGGAGCTGTTTTTT
v_gene: TRBV9; d_gene: -; abundance: -; j_gene: TRBJ1-5; CDR3aa: CASSADRGHSNQPQHF; CDR3nt: TGTGCCAGCAGCGCAGATAGGGGACATTCGAATCAGCCCCAGCATTTT
v_gene: TRBV2; d_gene: TRBD1; abundance: -; j_gene: TRBJ1-6; CDR3aa: CASSQGTGLSPLHF; CDR3nt: TGTGCCAGCAGTCAAGGGACAGGCCTTTCACCCCTCCACTTT
v_gene: TRBV5-1; d_gene: -; abundance: -; j_gene: TRBJ2-6; CDR3aa: CASSLRSGQPSGANVLTF; CDR3nt: TGCGCCAGCAGCTTGCGCTCGGGGCAGCCCTCTGGGGCCAACGTCCTGACTTTC
v_gene: TRBV5-6; d_gene: -; abundance: once; j_gene: TRBJ1-5; CDR3aa: CASSLGQGPNQPQHF; CDR3nt: TGTGCCAGCAGCTTGGGCCAGGGACCCAATCAGCCCCAGCATTTT
v_gene: TRBV29-1; d_gene: -; abundance: -; j_gene: TRBJ2-2; CDR3aa: CSVGQATGELFF; CDR3nt: TGCAGCGTTGGACAGGCCACCGGGGAGCTGTTTTTT
v_gene: TRBV14; d_gene: -; abundance: -; j_gene: TRBJ2-1; CDR3aa: CASSQDGAGTWNEQFF; CDR3nt: TGTGCCAGCAGCCAAGATGGAGCAGGGACCTGGAATGAGCAGTTCTTC
v_gene: TRBV5-1; d_gene: -; abundance: once; j_gene: TRBJ1-1; CDR3aa: CASSFGANTEAFF; CDR3nt: TGCGCCAGCAGCTTCGGGGCGAACACTGAAGCTTTCTTT
v_gene: TRBV15; d_gene: TRBD2; abundance: -; j_gene: TRBJ2-7; CDR3aa: CATSRDLAGGRSEQYF; CDR3nt: TGTGCCACCAGCAGAGATCTTGCGGGAGGGCGGTCCGAGCAGTACTTC
v_gene: TRBV4-3; d_gene: TRBD2; abundance: -; j_gene: TRBJ2-1; CDR3aa: CASSQDLGGSPLF; CDR3nt: TGCGCCAGCAGCCAAGATCTGGGAGGGAGTCCTCTCTTC
v_gene: TRBV1; d_gene: -; abundance: -; j_gene: TRBJ2-3; CDR3aa: CTSRMWVNTDTQYF; CDR3nt: TGCACCAGCAGAATGTGGGTTAACACAGATACGCAGTATTTT
v_gene: TRBV9; d_gene: -; abundance: -; j_gene: TRBJ1-3; CDR3aa: CASSAPTDGNTIYF; CDR3nt: TGTGCCAGCAGCGCGCCGACGGACGGAAACACCATATATTTT
v_gene: TRBV29-1; d_gene: TRBD1; abundance: -; j_gene: TRBJ2-2; CDR3aa: CSVGTANTGELFF; CDR3nt: TGCAGCGTCGGGACAGCGAACACCGGGGAGCTGTTTTTT
v_gene: TRBV7-2; d_gene: -; abundance: -; j_gene: TRBJ1-1; CDR3aa: CASSRTATSTEAFF; CDR3nt: TGTGCCAGCAGCCGGACGGCTACGAGCACTGAAGCTTTCTTT
v_gene: TRBV10-3; d_gene: TRBD1; abundance: -; j_gene: TRBJ1-2; CDR3aa: CAIRRTGDGYTF; CDR3nt: TGTGCCATCAGAAGGACAGGGGATGGCTACACCTTC
v_gene: TRBV14; d_gene: -; abundance: -; j_gene: TRBJ2-6; CDR3aa: CASSQVGAGANVLTF; CDR3nt: TGTGCCAGCAGCCAAGTAGGGGCTGGGGCCAACGTCCTGACTTTC
v_gene: TRBV5-1; d_gene: TRBD1; abundance: -; j_gene: TRBJ2-4; CDR3aa: CASSLEGAKNIQYF; CDR3nt: TGCGCCAGCAGCTTGGAGGGGGCAAAAAACATTCAGTACTTC
v_gene: TRBV18; d_gene: TRBD1; abundance: -; j_gene: TRBJ1-1; CDR3aa: CASSPGTGNTEAFF; CDR3nt: TGTGCCAGCTCACCCGGGACAGGCAACACTGAAGCTTTCTTT
v_gene: TRBV15; d_gene: TRBD1; abundance: -; j_gene: TRBJ1-4; CDR3aa: CATSRARGTNEKLFF; CDR3nt: TGTGCCACCAGCAGAGCCAGGGGGACTAATGAAAAACTGTTTTTT
v_gene: TRBV2; d_gene: -; abundance: -; j_gene: TRBJ1-1; CDR3aa: CASREVGNTEAFF; CDR3nt: TGTGCCAGCAGGGAGGTAGGGAACACTGAAGCTTTCTTT
v_gene: TRBV7-8; d_gene: -; abundance: -; j_gene: TRBJ2-7; CDR3aa: CASIQGHSHDF; CDR3nt: TGTGCCAGCATCCAGGGGCACTCCCATGACTTC
v_gene: TRBV7-9; d_gene: -; abundance: -; j_gene: TRBJ2-1; CDR3aa: CASRFRDGNEQFF; CDR3nt: TGTGCCAGCAGGTTCCGGGACGGCAATGAGCAGTTCTTC
v_gene: TRBV7-2; d_gene: -; abundance: -; j_gene: TRBJ1-2; CDR3aa: CASSPAVIGPNGYTF; CDR3nt: TGTGCCAGCAGCCCCGCGGTGATAGGCCCTAATGGCTACACCTTC
v_gene: TRBV18; d_gene: -; abundance: -; j_gene: TRBJ2-5; CDR3aa: CASSAGAGETQYF; CDR3nt: TGTGCCAGCTCAGCAGGGGCTGGCGAGACCCAGTACTTC
v_gene: TRBV7-9; d_gene: -; abundance: -; j_gene: TRBJ2-5; CDR3aa: CASSARSLETQYF; CDR3nt: TGTGCCAGCAGCGCACGGAGCCTGGAGACCCAGTACTTC
v_gene: TRBV28; d_gene: -; abundance: -; j_gene: TRBJ1-3; CDR3aa: CASSFGWDGSGNTIYF; CDR3nt: TGTGCCAGCAGTTTTGGTTGGGACGGCTCTGGAAACACCATATATTTT
v_gene: TRBV7-9; d_gene: -; abundance: once; j_gene: TRBJ2-2; CDR3aa: CASSLGSIDTGELFF; CDR3nt: TGTGCCAGCAGCTTAGGCAGTATTGACACCGGGGAGCTGTTTTTT
v_gene: TRBV19; d_gene: -; abundance: -; j_gene: TRBJ1-5; CDR3aa: CASSGQTNQPQHF; CDR3nt: TGTGCCAGTAGTGGACAGACCAATCAGCCCCAGCATTTT
v_gene: TRBV19; d_gene: -; abundance: -; j_gene: TRBJ1-4; CDR3aa: CASSMAGEVMFF; CDR3nt: TGTGCCAGTAGTATGGCGGGGGAGGTTATGTTTTTT
v_gene: TRBV5-4; d_gene: TRBD1; abundance: -; j_gene: TRBJ2-3; CDR3aa: CASSLPGQGSDTQYF; CDR3nt: TGTGCCAGCAGCCTACCGGGACAGGGGTCGGATACGCAGTATTTT
v_gene: TRBV10-1; d_gene: -; abundance: -; j_gene: TRBJ1-1; CDR3aa: CASSESLGMNTEAFF; CDR3nt: TGCGCCAGCAGTGAGTCATTGGGAATGAACACTGAAGCTTTCTTT
v_gene: TRBV7-2; d_gene: -; abundance: -; j_gene: TRBJ2-1; CDR3aa: CASSLAVTGSSYNEQFF; CDR3nt: TGTGCCAGCAGCTTAGCGGTGACTGGGAGCTCCTACAATGAGCAGTTCTTC
v_gene: TRBV15; d_gene: TRBD1; abundance: -; j_gene: TRBJ2-5; CDR3aa: CATSGGQGLGETQYF; CDR3nt: TGTGCCACCAGCGGGGGACAGGGGTTGGGGGAGACCCAGTACTTC
v_gene: TRBV5-4; d_gene: -; abundance: -; j_gene: TRBJ1-1; CDR3aa: CASSLDRVGIMNTEAFF; CDR3nt: TGTGCCAGCAGCTTGGACAGGGTGGGCATCATGAACACTGAAGCTTTCTTT
v_gene: TRBV7-2; d_gene: -; abundance: -; j_gene: TRBJ1-3; CDR3aa: CASSALQGASGNTIYF; CDR3nt: TGTGCCAGCAGCGCCTTACAGGGAGCCTCTGGAAACACCATATATTTT
v_gene: TRBV23-1; d_gene: -; abundance: -; j_gene: TRBJ2-1; CDR3aa: CARLQTENRDPYNEQFF; CDR3nt: TGCGCCAGGTTGCAAACCGAAAACAGGGACCCCTACAATGAGCAGTTCTTC
v_gene: TRBV19; d_gene: TRBD2; abundance: -; j_gene: TRBJ2-7; CDR3aa: CASSGTSPPYEQYF; CDR3nt: TGTGCCAGTAGTGGGACTAGCCCTCCCTACGAGCAGTACTTC
v_gene: TRBV6-5; d_gene: TRBD1; abundance: -; j_gene: TRBJ2-7; CDR3aa: CASSYGQGGSYEQYF; CDR3nt: TGTGCCAGCAGTTACGGACAGGGGGGCTCCTACGAGCAGTACTTC
v_gene: TRBV9; d_gene: TRBD1; abundance: -; j_gene: TRBJ2-7; CDR3aa: CASSASAGGPYEQYF; CDR3nt: TGTGCCAGCAGCGCCTCGGCAGGGGGCCCCTACGAGCAGTACTTC
v_gene: TRBV6-1; d_gene: TRBD1; abundance: -; j_gene: TRBJ1-5; CDR3aa: CASTLTGEDQPQHF; CDR3nt: TGTGCCAGCACCTTGACAGGGGAGGACCAGCCCCAGCATTTT